The 23 T cell receptor beta chains in this list originate from one sample, sequenced in a study of Ad26.COV2.S vaccination and SARS-CoV-2 variants. The table came from immunoSEQ multiplex PCR; TCRdb's copy has only in-frame clones and leaves some out. Of some 480,000 clones listed, roughly 85% are singletons. Indicated treatment: around 19 received Ad26.COV2.S at low or high dose, single or two shots; about 5 received placebo; per-sample allocation not given. At day 63 after the first vaccine or placebo injection, samples were drawn. This sample comprised peripheral blood, obtained in a trial of Ad26.COV2.S vaccine versus placebo. The receptors were gathered from a person aged 18 to 65 who received the Ad26.COV2.S COVID-19 vaccine or a placebo.

This chain uses TRBV6-5 with TRBJ1-1, with TRBD1 matching 9 bases. Germline V gene lookup returns CDR1 MNHEY and CDR2 SVGAGI. This CDR3 has 14 amino acids. J gave up 5 bases and V 6 bases, and 7 bases lay outside the gene matches. CDR3 DNA: TGTGCCAGCAGGGACACAGGGGGCGAAACTGAAGCTTTCTTT. Encoded protein: CASRDTGGETEAFF.

This chain links TRBV28 with TRBJ2-4, with D uncertain. The CDR3 spans 13 residues. Germline loops: CDR1 MDHEN, CDR2 SYDVKM. Trimming took off 4 bases at V and 9 bases at J, with 13 bases between the two ends. CDR3 region: CASSYANSPIQYF. The DNA of the CDR3 is TGTGCCAGCAGTTACGCTAACAGCCCCATTCAGTACTTC.

The chain is built from TRBV7-9 and TRBJ1-6, with TRBD1 matching over 7 bases. CDR1 and CDR2 from the germline V gene are SEHNR and FQNEAQ (reference sequence). The J segment lost 0 bases and the V segment lost 5 bases, leaving 7 bases of the junction unmatched. The CDR3 totals 17 residues. CDR3 DNA sequence: TGTGCCAGCAGCGAAACAGGGGTTAGCTCCTATAATTCACCCCTCCACTTT. It is translated as CASSETGVSSYNSPLHF. Full variable domain (missing parts from reference TRBV7-9 and TRBJ1-6): DTGVSQNPRHKITKRGQNVTFRCDPISEHNRLYWYRQTLGQGPEFLTYFQNEAQLEKSRLLSDRFSAERPKGSFSTLEIQRTEQGDSAMYLCASSETGVSSYNSPLHFGNGTRLTVT.

The genes are TRBV19 and TRBJ1-5, with TRBD1 matching over 9 bases. This CDR3 has 14 amino acids. V was pared by 6 bases and J by 4 bases, with 4 bases of the junction left unmatched. Germline assignment: CDR1 LNHDA and CDR2 SQIVND (reference sequence). CDR3: CASRDRGGNQPQHF. For the CDR3, the DNA is TGTGCCAGTAGGGACAGGGGCGGGAATCAGCCCCAGCATTTT.

CDR3 DNA: TGTGCCAGCAGCGCCGGTCGGGCGGTCGGGCCCCTAGATACGCAGTATTTT. Its translation is CASSAGRAVGPLDTQYF. The chain links TRBV7-2 to TRBJ2-3, with D hard to call. The germline V gene encodes CDR1 SGHTA and CDR2 FQGNSA. Trimming removed 5 bases at V and 5 bases at J, with 23 bases between. This CDR3 comprises 17 residues.

The chain links TRBV27 to TRBJ2-1; possible D gene TRBD2, 6 bases. Trimming cost V 6 bases and J 9 bases, with 21 bases left between them. The CDR3 extends over 15 amino acids. CDR1 and CDR2 (germline): MNHEY, SMNVEV (reference sequence). CDR3 sequence (DNA): TGTGCCAGCAGGAGGGGACTGGCTTTCGGCACTGAGCAGTTCTTC. Its protein product is CASRRGLAFGTEQFF.

V gene TRBV6-5 combines with J gene TRBJ2-1; D gene unclear. V gave up 6 bases and J gave up 2 bases, with 5 bases separating them. The germline gives CDR1 MNHEY, CDR2 SVGAGI. CDR3 length: 12 residues. The CDR3 nucleotides are TGTGCCAGCAGGGCCCCCTACAATGAGCAGTTCTTC. It yields the protein CASRAPYNEQFF.

For this clone: Other DNA variants within this sample encode the same CDR3. The gene calls are TRBV30 and TRBJ1-1; tentative D call: TRBD1 (5 bases). Germline V gives CDR1 GTSNPN, CDR2 SVGIG (reference sequence). The CDR3 spans 13 residues. Trimming removed 0 bases from V and 5 bases from J, with 10 bases in between. CDR3 in DNA: TGTGCCTGGAGTGTAGGTGGGGGGACTGAAGCTTTCTTT. Its translation: CAWSVGGGTEAFF.

V gene TRBV7-2 combines with J gene TRBJ1-1; D gene uncertain. The CDR3 runs 16 residues. The germline CDR1 and CDR2 sequences are SGHTA and FQGNSA. Between the trimmed V and J ends, which lost 5 bases and 1 base, there was a span of 17 bases. The CDR3 loop reads CASSETLPGKNTEAFF. The DNA for the CDR3 is TGTGCCAGCAGCGAGACCCTCCCAGGCAAGAACACTGAAGCTTTCTTT.

The rearrangement uses TRBV11-2 and TRBJ2-7; 12 bases match TRBD2. The CDR3 length is 14 residues. Per the germline V gene, CDR1 is SGHAT and CDR2 is FQNNGV. After removal of 5 bases from V and 4 bases from J, the junction contained 3 bases not matched to a gene. This CDR3 is CASSKTSGRYEQYF. The CDR3 DNA sequence: TGTGCCAGCAGCAAGACTAGCGGGAGATACGAGCAGTACTTC.

The CDR3 loop is CSVEVRATNEKLFF. The CDR3 nucleotides read TGCAGCGTTGAAGTCAGGGCAACTAATGAAAAACTGTTTTTT. The chain recombines TRBV29-1 with TRBJ1-4, with D possibly matching TRBD1 (5 bases). The length of the CDR3 is 14 residues. Trimming removed 1 base at V and 0 bases at J, with 6 bases between. Germline values: CDR1 SQVTM, CDR2 ANQGSEA. The full variable domain, completed using reference TRBV29-1 and TRBJ1-4, is SAVISQKPSRDICQRGTSLTIQCQVDSQVTMMFWYRQQPGQSLTLIATANQGSEATYESGFVIDKFPISRPNLTFSTLTVSNMSPEDSSIYLCSVEVRATNEKLFFGSGTQLSVL.

The chain joins TRBV28 to TRBJ1-1; D not certain. There are 14 residues in the CDR3. The germline V and J ends were trimmed by 2 bases and 0 bases, with 7 bases remaining between them. CDR1 is MDHEN, CDR2 SYDVKM, per germline. CDR3: CASSLGSLNTEAFF. CDR3 nucleotides: TGTGCCAGCAGTTTAGGCAGCCTGAACACTGAAGCTTTCTTT.

Points on this clone: Distinct nucleotide sequences in the sample also encode this CDR3. The chain uses TRBV11-2 and TRBJ1-2, with D possibly being TRBD1 (5 bases). V lost 5 bases, J lost 5 bases, and 9 bases lay in between. This CDR3 has 12 amino acids. Germline values: CDR1 SGHAT, CDR2 FQNNGV. CDR3 DNA: TGTGCCAGCAGCCGGGAGGGGTATGGCTACACCTTC. This codes for CASSREGYGYTF.

The V call is TRBV4-2, the J call TRBJ2-1; D gene unclear. CDR3 size: 12 residues. V lost 5 bases and J lost 13, with 15 bases in between. CDR1 and CDR2 (germline): LGHNA, YNFKEQ. CDR3 in amino acids: CASSSEKDLQFF. Here the CDR3 DNA reads TGTGCCAGCAGCTCCGAGAAGGATCTACAGTTCTTC.

This clone has a handful of counts. The chain couples TRBV6-2 or TRBV6-3 to TRBJ2-7, with 10 nucleotides matching TRBD2. There are 15 residues in the CDR3. Germline V lookup: CDR1 MNHEY, CDR2 SVGEGT. The junction had 8 bases not matched to a gene; V was cut back by 2 bases and J by 7 bases. The CDR3 bases are TGTGCCAGCAGTTACCCAGCGGGAGGGCGAGGGGAGCAGTACTTC. Translation: CASSYPAGGRGEQYF.

V and J are TRBV27 and TRBJ1-6; weak D call: TRBD1 (5 bases). Germline-derived CDR1 and CDR2 are MNHEY and SMNVEV (reference sequence). V was cut by 5 bases and J by 14 bases, with 19 bases left in between. The length of the CDR3 is 14 residues. The CDR3 DNA reads TGTGCCAGCAGTCCACGGGACCCCTCATTCACCCTCCACTTT. Amino acids: CASSPRDPSFTLHF.

The rearrangement uses TRBV9 and TRBJ2-7, with 9 bases lining up with TRBD2. The CDR3 consists of 18 residues. Trimming took 0 bases from V and 6 from J; bases not matched to a gene: 16. CDR1 is SGDLS, CDR2 YYNGEE, per germline. The CDR3: CASSVGVGLATLAAEQYF. In nucleotides, the CDR3 is TGTGCCAGCAGCGTAGGTGTGGGACTAGCAACCCTGGCGGCCGAGCAGTACTTC.

The V and J genes are TRBV6-5 and TRBJ2-7; 8 nucleotides match TRBD1. CDR1 is MNHEY, CDR2 SVGAGI, per germline. CDR3 size: 14 residues. The ends lost 5 bases at V and 6 bases at J; junction bases unmatched: 9. In DNA, the CDR3 is TGTGCCAGCAGTCAGGGGGCAGTTGGGCGCGAGCAGTACTTC. Its translation: CASSQGAVGREQYF.

The rearrangement uses TRBV5-4 and TRBJ1-3; D is ambiguous. The V end was cut by 2 bases, the J end by 0 bases, with 15 bases between. The CDR3 is made up of 17 amino acids. The germline gives CDR1 SGHNT, CDR2 YYREEE (reference sequence). The CDR3 DNA is TGTGCCAGCAGCTTTGGGAGAGGGCTGAGCTCTGGAAACACCATATATTTT. Protein product: CASSFGRGLSSGNTIYF.

This sequence joins TRBV12-2 and TRBJ1-1. TRBV12-2 is marked as a pseudogene. The CDR3 extends over 13 amino acids. CDR3 sequence (DNA): TGTGCAAGTCGCTTGACGTGGAAGGTCGAAGCTTTCTTT. Its translation: CASRLTWKVEAFF.

The V gene is TRBV20-1, the J gene TRBJ1-2, with D tentatively TRBD1 (5 bases). The CDR3 loop spans 11 amino acids. CDR1 is DFQATT, CDR2 SNEGSKA, per germline (reference sequence). V lost 4 bases, J lost 8 bases, and 11 bases lay in between. CDR3 sequence (DNA): TGCAGTGCTATTCCAGGGAGGGGCTACACCTTC. Translation gives CSAIPGRGYTF.

V gene TRBV7-2 combines with J gene TRBJ2-3, with D perhaps assigned TRBD1 or TRBD2 (6 bases each). The CDR3 runs to 16 residues. Germline CDR1 is SGHTA and CDR2 is FQGNSA. With 4 bases removed from V and 5 bases from J, the gap between germline ends came to 19 bases. The CDR3 DNA reads TGTGCCAGCAGCTGGGGGCGGGCGGGAAATCGAGATACGCAGTATTTT. This codes for CASSWGRAGNRDTQYF.

This chain uses TRBV7-2 with TRBJ2-2, with 7 bases identical to TRBD2. V lost 5 bases and J lost 1; bases outside the gene matches: 10. The germline V gene has CDR1 SGHTA and CDR2 FQGNSA. The CDR3 length is 17 residues. In DNA, the CDR3 is TGTGCCAGCAGCCTGACCGCGGGGGTTTGGAACACCGGGGAGCTGTTTTTT. It encodes CASSLTAGVWNTGELFF.